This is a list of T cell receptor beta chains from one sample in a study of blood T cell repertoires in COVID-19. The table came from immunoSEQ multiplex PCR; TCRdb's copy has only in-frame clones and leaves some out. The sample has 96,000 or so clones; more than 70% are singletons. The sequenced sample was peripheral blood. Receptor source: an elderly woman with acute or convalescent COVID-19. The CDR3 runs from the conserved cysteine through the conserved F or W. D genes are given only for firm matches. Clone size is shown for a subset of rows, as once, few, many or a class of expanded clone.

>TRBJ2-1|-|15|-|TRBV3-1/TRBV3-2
TGTGCCAGCAGCCAAAGTTGGTCGGAGCACAATGAGCAGTTCTTC
CASSQSWSEHNEQFF
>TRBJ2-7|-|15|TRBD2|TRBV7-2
TGTGCCAGCAGCTTTACTAGCGGGAGGATGCACGAGCAGTACTTC
CASSFTSGRMHEQYF
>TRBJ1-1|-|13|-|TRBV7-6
TGTGCCAGCAGCTTAGCGTTGGGAGGTGAAGCTTTCTTT
CASSLALGGEAFF
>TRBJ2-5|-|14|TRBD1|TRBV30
TGTGCCTGGAGTGCAGAGACAGGGGTCAGGGCCCAGTACTTC
CAWSAETGVRAQYF
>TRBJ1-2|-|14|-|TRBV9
TGTGCCAGCAGCTCGTTGATGACAACGGGGGGGTACACCTTC
CASSSLMTTGGYTF
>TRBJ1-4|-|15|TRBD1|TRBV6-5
TGTGCCAGCACCTCCGGGGACAGGGCTAATGAAAAACTGTTTTTT
CASTSGDRANEKLFF
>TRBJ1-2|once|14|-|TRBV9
TGTGCCAGCAGCGTAGGGGCAGGGGACTATGGCTACACCTTC
CASSVGAGDYGYTF
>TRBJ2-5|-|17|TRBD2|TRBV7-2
TGTGCCAGCAGCTTATTGACTAGCGGGGGGGCGGGCGAGACCCAGTACTTC
CASSLLTSGGAGETQYF
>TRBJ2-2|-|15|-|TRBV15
TGTGCCACCAGCTGGGAGGTGACGATCACCGGGGAGCTGTTTTTT
CATSWEVTITGELFF
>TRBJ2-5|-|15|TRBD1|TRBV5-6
TGTGCCAGCAGCTTGCAACAGGGGGTCCTAGAGACCCAGTACTTC
CASSLQQGVLETQYF
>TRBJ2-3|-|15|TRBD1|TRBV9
TGTGCCAGCAGCGTAGAGGGACAGAATTCATATACGCAGTATTTT
CASSVEGQNSYTQYF
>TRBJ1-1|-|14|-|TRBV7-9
TGTGCCAGCAGCTCGATGCGGGTAGATCCTGAAGCTTTCTTT
CASSSMRVDPEAFF
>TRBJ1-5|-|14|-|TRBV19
TGTGCCAGTGAGTGGGGGGAGGGGAATCAGCCCCAGCATTTT
CASEWGEGNQPQHF
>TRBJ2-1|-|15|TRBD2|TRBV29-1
TGCAGCGTTGGGGGGGCAGCGGGAGTACTCAATGAGCAGTTCTTC
CSVGGAAGVLNEQFF
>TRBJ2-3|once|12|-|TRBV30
TGTGCCTGGAGTGCACAATTGGATACGCAGTATTTT
CAWSAQLDTQYF
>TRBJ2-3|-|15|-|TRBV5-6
TGTGCCAGCAGCTTGGCGGGTGGTGCGTCGGATACGCAGTATTTT
CASSLAGGASDTQYF
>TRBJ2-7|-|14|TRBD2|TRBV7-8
TGTGCCAGCAGCTCTAGCGGGAGTTACTACGAGCAGTACTTC
CASSSSGSYYEQYF
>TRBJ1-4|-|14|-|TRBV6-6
TGTGCCAGCAGACGGGGGTCTACTAATGAAAAACTGTTTTTT
CASRRGSTNEKLFF
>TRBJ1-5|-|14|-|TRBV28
TGTGCCAACGAGTATCAGGGGCCACATCAGCCCCAGCATTTT
CANEYQGPHQPQHF
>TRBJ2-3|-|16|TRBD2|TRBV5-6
TGTGCCAGCAGCTTGGTTGGGACTAGTTGGACAGATACGCAGTATTTT
CASSLVGTSWTDTQYF
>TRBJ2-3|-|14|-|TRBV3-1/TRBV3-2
TGTGCCAGCAGCCAAAACCAAGGGGTAGATACGCAGTATTTT
CASSQNQGVDTQYF
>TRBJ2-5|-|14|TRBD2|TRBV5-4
TGTGCCAGCAGCTCAGCGGGAGCGGGTGAGACCCAGTACTTC
CASSSAGAGETQYF
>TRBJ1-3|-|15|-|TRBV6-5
TGTGCCAGCAGTTTCGGGGGTAGGGATGGAAACACCATATATTTT
CASSFGGRDGNTIYF
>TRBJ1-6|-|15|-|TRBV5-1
TGCGCCAGCAGGCAAACCGGCTCCTATAATTCACCCCTCCACTTT
CASRQTGSYNSPLHF
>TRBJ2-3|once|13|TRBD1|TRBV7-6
TGTGCCAGCAGCTTACAGACAGGGGATACGCAGTATTTT
CASSLQTGDTQYF
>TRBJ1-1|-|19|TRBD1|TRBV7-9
TGTGCCAGCAGCTTACCCATTCCGCTCACAGGGGGTGTGAACACTGAAGCTTTCTTT
CASSLPIPLTGGVNTEAFF
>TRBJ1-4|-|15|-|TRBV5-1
TGCGCCAGCAGCTTGGTTGGCTCAACTAATGAAAAACTGTTTTTT
CASSLVGSTNEKLFF
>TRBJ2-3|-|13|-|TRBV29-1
TGCAGCGTTGAGGGGGGTGGTGGGGATACGCAGTATTTT
CSVEGGGGDTQYF
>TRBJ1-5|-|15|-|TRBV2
TGTGCCAGCAGTGGAATGACAGATAGCAATCAGCCCCAGCATTTT
CASSGMTDSNQPQHF
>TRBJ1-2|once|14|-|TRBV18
TGTGCCAGCTCCCAAAACACAGGTTCCTATGGCTACACCTTC
CASSQNTGSYGYTF
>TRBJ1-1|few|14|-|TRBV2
TGTGCCAGCAGTGTTGGTGGCCTTCCGATTGAAGCTTTCTTT
CASSVGGLPIEAFF
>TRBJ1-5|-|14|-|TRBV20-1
TGCAGTGCTAGTGTGGGGCAGGCCGGACAGCCCCAGCATTTT
CSASVGQAGQPQHF
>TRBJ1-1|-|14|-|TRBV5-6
TGTGCCAGCAGCTTGGAGGGGATGGGCACTGAAGCTTTCTTT
CASSLEGMGTEAFF
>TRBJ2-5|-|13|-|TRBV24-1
TGTGCCACCAGTGACTACAGGGAAGAGACCCAGTACTTC
CATSDYREETQYF
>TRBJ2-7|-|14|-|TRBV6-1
TGTGCCAGCAGTGACCCCGGCGGGTCCTACGAGCAGTACTTC
CASSDPGGSYEQYF
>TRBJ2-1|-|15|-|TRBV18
TGTGCCAGCTCACCACCACAGGGCGGAGGCAATGAGCAGTTCTTC
CASSPPQGGGNEQFF
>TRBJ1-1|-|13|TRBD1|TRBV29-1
TGCAGCGTTGAAGGACAGGGGGGCACTGAAGCTTTCTTT
CSVEGQGGTEAFF
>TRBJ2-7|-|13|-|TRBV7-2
TGTGCCAGCAGCTTCGGGGTAGTAAACGAGCAGTACTTC
CASSFGVVNEQYF
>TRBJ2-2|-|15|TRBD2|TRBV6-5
TGTGCCAGCAGCTTCTTGGGGGGAGGGGCCGGGGAGCTGTTTTTT
CASSFLGGGAGELFF
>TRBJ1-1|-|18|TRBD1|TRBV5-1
TGCGCCAGCAGCTTGGCAGGGGGCGGAACAACACTGAACACTGAAGCTTTCTTT
CASSLAGGGTTLNTEAFF